The clone carrying this TCR beta chain appeared many times. The sample is drawn from a study of T-cell memory formation after mild COVID-19. V was pared by 1 base and J by 0 bases, with 13 bases between. The CDR3 length is 17 residues. CDR1 is MGHRA and CDR2 is YSYEKL in the germline V gene. TCRdb used MiXCR to reprocess the 5' RACE reads, holding one entry per CDR3 protein. This table holds about 100,000 distinct CDR3 sequences, roughly 11% found once. Material: PBMCs or a T cell subset sorted from them (not recorded which). The origin of this receptor is a man aged 18 to 29 who had mild COVID-19 (a few samples of this study predate the infection). Cell type and time point are not known. The chain uses TRBV4-1 and TRBJ2-1; D tentatively fits TRBD1 or TRBD2 (5 bases each). This chain's CDR3 is CASSQVGRRSSYNEQFF. For the CDR3, the DNA is TGCGCCAGCAGCCAAGTGGGACGACGTAGCTCCTACAATGAGCAGTTCTTC.